These 19 T cell receptor beta chains were all obtained from the same sample, sequenced in a study of PD-L1 blockade in urothelial cancer (dated by TCRdb to 2017 to 2019). Library preparation was by the immunoSEQ multiplex PCR assay. TCRdb re-hosts the immuneACCESS table, in-frame sequences only. Its copies lack some clones; in the studies checked, an unresolved V gene accounts for under half of them, and the cause for the rest is not known. In all, the sample holds approximately 120,000 clones, and around 86% of those were seen once. 2.4% of the sample comes from the top ten. The sample's time point label, decoded: peripheral blood 6 weeks after treatment start. The sample was PBMCs, taken around atezolizumab (anti-PD-L1) treatment. The receptors come from a middle-aged man with urothelial cancer.

The chain uses TRBV5-1 and TRBJ1-1; 10 nucleotides align to TRBD1. Trimming at V came to 4 bases and at J to 6 bases, leaving 6 bases not matched to a gene. There are 14 residues in the CDR3. Germline V gives CDR1 SGHRS, CDR2 YFSETQ. The CDR3 DNA reads TGCGCCAGCAGCGGGGACAGGGGTGGAGCTGAAGCTTTCTTT. Encoded protein: CASSGDRGGAEAFF.

J is TRBJ2-1 and V is TRBV28, with 7 bases lining up with TRBD1. Germline CDR1 and CDR2: MDHEN and SYDVKM. J was trimmed by 3 bases and V by 6 bases; bases with no gene match: 11. The CDR3 runs 16 residues. The CDR3 nucleotides are TGTGCCAGCAGCCCGGGCGGGCCAGGGGGCTACAATGAGCAGTTCTTC. Protein: CASSPGGPGGYNEQFF. Supplemented by reference TRBV28 and TRBJ2-1, the full variable domain reads DVKVTQSSRYLVKRTGEKVFLECVQDMDHENMFWYRQDPGLGLRLIYFSYDVKMKEKGDIPEGYSVSREKKERFSLILESASTNQTSMYLCASSPGGPGGYNEQFFGPGTRLTVL.

This rearrangement joins TRBV11-2 to TRBJ2-5, with TRBD1 as a possible D gene (5 bases). Trimming left V 5 bases short and J 2 bases short, with 15 bases between. In germline, CDR1 is SGHAT, CDR2 FQNNGV. This CDR3 region has 15 residues. The chain's CDR3 is CASSVIVGVQETQYF. The CDR3 coding sequence is TGTGCCAGCAGCGTAATCGTAGGGGTACAAGAGACCCAGTACTTC.

This rearrangement joins TRBV28 to TRBJ2-3; no clear D. The CDR3 is 15 amino acids. Deletions cut 5 bases from V and 5 bases from J, with 17 bases between. Germline V gene lookup returns CDR1 MDHEN and CDR2 SYDVKM. The CDR3 nucleotides read TGTGCCAGCAGTAGCGCCGGAGACCCTTTAGATACGCAGTATTTT. It is translated as CASSSAGDPLDTQYF.

The V call is TRBV28, the J call TRBJ2-7; 11 bases are shared with TRBD2. V shed 10 bases and J 3 bases; nucleotides not matched to a gene: 14. CDR1 is MDHEN, CDR2 SYDVKM, per germline. The CDR3 is 16 amino acids. Written as DNA, the CDR3 is TGTGCCATCAAACTAGCGGGGGAGTACGAATTCTACGAGCAGTACTTC. Its translation: CAIKLAGEYEFYEQYF. The full variable domain, its missing parts supplied by reference TRBV28 and TRBJ2-7, is DVKVTQSSRYLVKRTGEKVFLECVQDMDHENMFWYRQDPGLGLRLIYFSYDVKMKEKGDIPEGYSVSREKKERFSLILESASTNQTSMYLCAIKLAGEYEFYEQYFGPGTRLTVT.

The chain is built from TRBV5-1 and TRBJ2-1, with D unclear. In germline, CDR1 is SGHRS, CDR2 YFSETQ. V lost 4 bases and J lost 15, with 17 bases in between. The CDR3 has 12 residues. The CDR3 sequence: CASSRTLDSLFF. In DNA, the CDR3 is TGCGCCAGCAGCCGTACCCTAGATAGTCTGTTCTTC.

The chain is built from TRBV18 and TRBJ1-3; D is unresolved. Germline V CDR1 and CDR2: KGHSH, LQKENI. V dropped 1 base and J dropped 0 bases, with 19 bases sitting between them. The CDR3 runs 19 residues. The CDR3 DNA reads TGTGCCAGCTCACCACTAGGATTAACAGCTTCACCCTCTGGAAACACCATATATTTT. It codes for CASSPLGLTASPSGNTIYF.

The V call is TRBV5-1, the J call TRBJ2-7, with 9 bases lining up with TRBD1. There are 15 residues in the CDR3. V shed 7 bases, J shed 3 bases, and the junction held 11 bases outside the gene matches. Germline CDR1 SGHRS, CDR2 YFSETQ. CDR3 amino acids: CASDSTGTGSYEQYF. CDR3 bases: TGCGCCAGCGATTCCACCGGGACAGGGAGCTACGAGCAGTACTTC. The full variable domain, completed using reference TRBV5-1 and TRBJ2-7, is KAGVTQTPRYLIKTRGQQVTLSCSPISGHRSVSWYQQTPGQGLQFLFEYFSETQRNKGNFPGRFSGRQFSNSRSEMNVSTLELGDSALYLCASDSTGTGSYEQYFGPGTRLTVT.

The gene calls are TRBV6-5 and TRBJ2-3; TRBD1 is a possible D gene (5 bases). Germline CDR1 and CDR2: MNHEY and SVGAGI. The CDR3 loop spans 13 amino acids. With 6 bases removed from V and 3 bases from J, the gap between germline ends came to 10 bases. CDR3 DNA: TGTGCCAGCAGCAAGGACATGACAGATACGCAGTATTTT. Amino acid sequence: CASSKDMTDTQYF.

The rearrangement joins TRBV7-2 to TRBJ1-6, with 7 bases matching TRBD1. Germline values: CDR1 SGHTA, CDR2 FQGNSA. The J segment lost 10 bases and the V segment lost 5 bases, leaving 11 bases of the junction unmatched. This CDR3 spans 15 amino acids. CDR3 amino acids: CASSASGNRGSPLHF. The CDR3 coding sequence is TGTGCCAGCAGCGCGTCCGGAAACAGGGGCTCACCCCTCCACTTT.

This rearrangement joins TRBV30 to TRBJ2-5, with D possibly matching TRBD2 (6 bases). Germline loops: CDR1 GTSNPN, CDR2 SVGIG (reference sequence). The CDR3 consists of 13 residues. The ends were cut back, 0 bases at V and 6 bases at J, with 11 bases in the middle. Here the CDR3 reads CAWSVRGKKTQYF. The CDR3 DNA sequence: TGTGCCTGGAGTGTACGGGGGAAGAAGACCCAGTACTTC.

The CDR3 loop reads CASSYDRGSEKLFF. The CDR3 DNA is TGTGCCAGCAGTTACGACAGGGGTTCTGAAAAACTGTTTTTT. This chain uses TRBV6-5 with TRBJ1-4, with 8 bases fitting TRBD1. The length of the CDR3 is 14 residues. V trimming: 2 bases; J trimming: 7 bases; junction bases outside the gene matches: 3. Germline V gives CDR1 MNHEY, CDR2 SVGAGI.

The rearrangement joins TRBV7-8 to TRBJ1-6; TRBD1 matches at 7 bases. With 5 bases clipped from V and 8 bases from J, the junction kept 9 bases outside the gene matches. Germline loops: CDR1 SGHVS, CDR2 FQNEAQ. There are 15 residues in the CDR3. CDR3 amino acids: CASSVRQGIYSPLHF. CDR3 bases: TGTGCCAGCAGCGTAAGACAGGGCATCTATTCACCCCTCCACTTT. Full variable domain (missing parts from reference TRBV7-8 and TRBJ1-6): GAGVSQSPRYKVAKRGQDVALRCDPISGHVSLFWYQQALGQGPEFLTYFQNEAQLDKSGLPSDRFFAERPEGSVSTLKIQRTQQEDSAVYLCASSVRQGIYSPLHFGNGTRLTVT.

Concerning this clone: One end of the junction varies from germline; a read error may be responsible. This chain links TRBV15 with TRBJ1-4; possibly TRBD1 for D (5 bases). Looked up from germline, CDR1 is LNHNV and CDR2 is YYDKDF (reference sequence). This CDR3 is 15 amino acids long. This CDR3 is CATSRGGGTSEKLFF. The CDR3 nucleotides are TGTGCCACCAGCAGAGGAGGAGGGACTAGTGAAAAACTGTTTTTT.

This rearrangement joins TRBV9 to TRBJ2-1; D not certain. The length of the CDR3 is 15 residues. Trimming stripped 0 bases from V and 0 bases from J, with 7 bases between. Germline CDR1 reads SGDLS; CDR2 reads YYNGEE. Written as DNA, the CDR3 is TGTGCCAGCAGCGTAGGAGCTAACTCCTACAATGAGCAGTTCTTC. Translation: CASSVGANSYNEQFF.

The chain joins TRBV5-4 to TRBJ2-5; 8 bases are a match to TRBD2. V lost 4 bases and J lost 2; bases outside the gene matches: 13. Germline CDR1 SGHNT, CDR2 YYREEE (reference sequence). The CDR3 loop spans 17 amino acids. The CDR3 DNA follows: TGTGCCAGCAGCCTCACCTATGGCGGGAGGTGGCAAGAGACCCAGTACTTC. Translating it yields CASSLTYGGRWQETQYF.

The chain carries TRBV2 and TRBJ2-3, with D perhaps matching TRBD2 (6 bases). The germline gives CDR1 SNHLY, CDR2 FYNNEI. CDR3 length: 16 residues. Trimming stripped 6 bases from V and 4 bases from J, with 20 bases between. The CDR3 bases are TGTGCCAGCAGGGCCAACGGCGGGATGGCTTCAGATACGCAGTATTTT. This translates into CASRANGGMASDTQYF.

The genes are TRBV9 and TRBJ2-1, with TRBD1 identical over 8 bases. V gave up 3 bases and J gave up 5 bases; unmatched junction bases: 4. Germline V gene data show CDR1 as SGDLS and CDR2 as YYNGEE. The CDR3 extends over 14 amino acids. The CDR3: CASSGRQGNNEQFF. The CDR3 nucleotides read TGTGCCAGCAGCGGGCGACAGGGGAACAATGAGCAGTTCTTC.

The chain couples TRBV5-1 to TRBJ2-7; TRBD1 is a possible D gene (5 bases). The CDR3 runs to 15 residues. V was shortened by 3 bases and J by 3 bases, with 16 bases between the two germline ends. Per the germline V gene, CDR1 is SGHRS and CDR2 is YFSETQ. This chain's CDR3 is CASSWQPDRIYEQYF. The CDR3 DNA reads TGCGCCAGCAGCTGGCAACCAGACAGAATCTACGAGCAGTACTTC.